This TCR beta chain was observed in a study of patients and donors after allogeneic stem cell transplantation. Germline assignment: CDR1 SGDLS and CDR2 YYNGEE. The CDR3 sequence is 14 residues long. Trimming left V 3 bases short and J 5 bases short, with 11 bases between. TCRdb itself ran the RT-PCR reads through MiXCR, one entry per CDR3 protein. The repertoire holds a few hundred thousand distinct CDR3 sequences, with about 37% as singletons. This clonotype has more than one count but fewer than ten. Sample: blood, either unsorted or a sorted T cell fraction (not recorded which). This sequence originates from a human donor who was either an allogeneic HSCT recipient or a stem cell or donor lymphocyte infusion donor (not recorded which). It is not recorded whose cells these are; they may come from a transplant donor. This chain links TRBV9 with TRBJ1-4, with unresolved D. This chain's CDR3 is CASSEGYPNEKLFF. The CDR3 nucleotides are TGTGCCAGCAGCGAAGGGTACCCAAATGAAAAACTGTTTTTT.